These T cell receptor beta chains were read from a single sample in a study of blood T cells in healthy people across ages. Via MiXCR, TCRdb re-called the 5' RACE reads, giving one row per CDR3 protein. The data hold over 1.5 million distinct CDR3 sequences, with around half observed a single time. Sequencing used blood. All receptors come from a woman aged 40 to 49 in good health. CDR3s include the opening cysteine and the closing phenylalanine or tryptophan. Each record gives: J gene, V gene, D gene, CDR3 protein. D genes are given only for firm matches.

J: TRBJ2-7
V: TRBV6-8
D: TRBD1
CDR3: CASSYYWVRWTGGTYEQYF

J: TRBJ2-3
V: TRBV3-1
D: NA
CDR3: CASSPRDRGHTQYF

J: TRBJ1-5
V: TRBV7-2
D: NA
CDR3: CASSPSAPRGNQPQHF

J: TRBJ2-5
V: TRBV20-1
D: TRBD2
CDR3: CSARTLAGLQETQYF

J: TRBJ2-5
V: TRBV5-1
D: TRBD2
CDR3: CASSSSPAGVSGETQYF

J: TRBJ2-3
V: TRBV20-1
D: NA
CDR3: CSGRRMGGGLEATQYF

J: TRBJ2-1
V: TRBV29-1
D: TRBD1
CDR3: CSVEDKDRDYEQFF

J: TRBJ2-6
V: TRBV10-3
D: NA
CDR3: CAIRGLKGLSSGANVLTF

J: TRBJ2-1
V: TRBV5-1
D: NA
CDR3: CASSLGLLAYNEQFF

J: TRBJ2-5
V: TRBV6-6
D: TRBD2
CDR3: CASSYPAGEETQYF

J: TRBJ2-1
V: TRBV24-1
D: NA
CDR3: CATSDTRGWGREFF

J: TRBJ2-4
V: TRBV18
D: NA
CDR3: CASSPGTRNQYF

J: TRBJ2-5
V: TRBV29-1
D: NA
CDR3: CSGRPRDEKETQYF